This T cell receptor beta chain was documented in a study of cytomegalovirus exposure and HLA in healthy donors. Notes on the study in general: In a later analysis, HLA-associated TCR beta chains were more clonally expanded than equally common others. What a later analysis reportedly showed was that an Asian-associated ancestry cluster had fewer N-insertions than the 666-donor mean.

PCR employed 60 Vbeta and 13 Jbeta primers. Method: immunoSEQ multiplex PCR; TCRdb's copy keeps in-frame clones and lacks some. Of about 110,000 clones listed, 70% to 80% are singletons. Concerning this clone: Its antigen is not identified.

Donors were nominally healthy when sampled, though unrecorded immune exposures were likely. From germline, CDR1 is SGHTA and CDR2 FQGNSA. Trimming took 4 bases from V and 4 from J, leaving 25 bases between them. This CDR3 contains 18 residues. The V call is TRBV7-2, the J call TRBJ1-2; D gene unclear. This clonotype was obtained from a woman in her forties in good health and CMV-seropositive. The specimen sequenced was PBMCs. CDR3 amino acids: CASSSISFRQAALYGYTF. Written as DNA, the CDR3 is TGTGCCAGCAGCTCTATCTCTTTCCGGCAGGCTGCTCTCTATGGCTACACCTTC.